The source of this TCR beta chain is a study of shared clonotypes between healthy human individuals. There are 15 residues in the CDR3. V dropped 6 bases and J dropped 0 bases, with 15 bases sitting between them. Looked up from germline, CDR1 is MNHEY and CDR2 is SMNVEV (reference sequence). Data came from immunoSEQ multiplex PCR; TCRdb stores just in-frame clones and leaves some out. The sample records approximately 2,000,000 clones, about nine tenths being singletons. The receptor comes from a young man in good health. Some clones in this sample may be carry-over from other donors' samples. Sequenced input: naive CD4+ T cells from PBMCs. The subset denotes: CD45RA+ positively selected. The chain combines TRBV27 with TRBJ2-7; D remains unclear. The DNA of the CDR3 is TGTGCCAGCAGCCCACGTCCTCGGACCTCCTACGAGCAGTACTTC. This gives the protein CASSPRPRTSYEQYF.